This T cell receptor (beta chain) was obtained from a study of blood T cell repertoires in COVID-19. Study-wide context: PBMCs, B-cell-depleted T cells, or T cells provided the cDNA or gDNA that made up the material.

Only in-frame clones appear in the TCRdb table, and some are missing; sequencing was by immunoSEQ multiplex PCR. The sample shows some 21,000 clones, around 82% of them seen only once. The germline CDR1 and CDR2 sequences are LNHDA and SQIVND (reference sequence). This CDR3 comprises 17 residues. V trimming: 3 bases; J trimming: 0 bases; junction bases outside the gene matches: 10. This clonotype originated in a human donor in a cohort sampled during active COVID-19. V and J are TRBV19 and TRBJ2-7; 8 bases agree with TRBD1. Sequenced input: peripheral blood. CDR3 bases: TGTGCCAGTAGTATCGAAACCGGGACAGGACTCTCCTACGAGCAGTACTTC. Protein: CASSIETGTGLSYEQYF.